The 18 T cell receptor beta chains reported below all come from one sample, sequenced in a study of shared clonotypes between healthy human individuals. Terminally differentiated effector memory CD45RA+ cells were excluded from the naive CD8 cells, which were CD45RO-negative and positively selected for CCR7. TCRdb's table, derived via immunoSEQ multiplex PCR, lists solely in-frame clones and lacks some. The repertoire holds around 1.9 million clones, with 90% to 95% as singletons. The material sequenced was naive CD8+ T cells from PBMCs. These receptors originate from a man between 18 and 35 years old in good health. Some clones in this sample may be carry-over from other donors' samples.

V is TRBV4-2 and J is TRBJ2-7; 8 positions agree with TRBD2. The CDR3 loop spans 17 amino acids. The trim removed 0 bases at V and 0 bases at J, leaving 7 bases unmatched. CDR1 is LGHNA, CDR2 YNFKEQ, per germline. The CDR3 nucleotides are TGTGCCAGCAGCCAAGACCCCGGGAGCGGGAGCTCCTACGAGCAGTACTTC. It encodes CASSQDPGSGSSYEQYF.

The chain combines TRBV19 with TRBJ2-4; D not resolved. V gave up 7 bases and J gave up 3 bases, with 4 bases separating them. CDR3 length: 11 residues. Germline-derived CDR1 and CDR2 are LNHDA and SQIVND (reference sequence). The DNA of the CDR3 is TGTGCCAGTATAAACAAAAACATTCAGTACTTC. Encoded protein: CASINKNIQYF.

This chain links TRBV2 with TRBJ1-4, with 12 bases fitting TRBD1. CDR1 and CDR2 (germline): SNHLY, FYNNEI. V lost 9 bases, J lost 5 bases, and 10 bases stayed unmatched. The CDR3 is made up of 16 amino acids. Here the CDR3 DNA reads TGTGCCAGAAAAGGGGGGACAGGGGGCCGGAATGAAAAACTGTTTTTT. It encodes CARKGGTGGRNEKLFF.

This sequence joins TRBV7-9 and TRBJ2-7, with TRBD2 matching over 9 bases. After removal of 6 bases from V and 6 bases from J, the junction contained 6 bases not matched to a gene. Germline-derived CDR1 and CDR2 are SEHNR and FQNEAQ (reference sequence). CDR3 length: 13 residues. The CDR3 spells CASSPSGRIEQYF. The CDR3 coding sequence is TGTGCCAGCAGTCCCAGCGGGAGGATCGAGCAGTACTTC.

V usage is TRBV27 and J usage is TRBJ1-3; no clear D. The V end was cut by 2 bases, the J end by 0 bases, with 8 bases between. This CDR3 has 15 amino acids. Germline V gene lookup returns CDR1 MNHEY and CDR2 SMNVEV (reference sequence). This CDR3 reads CASSLLRGSGNTIYF. The DNA for the CDR3 is TGTGCCAGCAGTTTACTACGGGGCTCTGGAAACACCATATATTTT.

This clone has a single count. The rearrangement links TRBV5-6 to TRBJ1-2; no definite D call. Germline V gene data show CDR1 as SGHDT and CDR2 as YYEEEE. The ends were cut back, 0 bases at V and 8 bases at J, with 11 bases in the middle. This CDR3 contains 13 residues. The CDR3 loop is CASSLGGVSGYTF. CDR3 sequence (DNA): TGTGCCAGCAGCTTGGGGGGTGTTAGCGGCTACACCTTC.

The CDR3 here is CASGRTEFSTDTQYF. DNA of the CDR3: TGCGCCAGCGGGCGAACAGAGTTTAGCACAGATACGCAGTATTTT. The chain couples TRBV4-1 to TRBJ2-3; no firm D call. The CDR3 runs to 15 residues. Germline lookup yields CDR1 MGHRA and CDR2 YSYEKL. The germline V and J ends were trimmed by 8 bases and 0 bases, with 15 bases remaining between them.

The count of this clone is one. The identical CDR3 is also encoded by other nucleotide sequences in the sample. This chain links TRBV13 with TRBJ2-7, with D unclear. The germline V gene has CDR1 PRHDT and CDR2 FYEKMQ (reference sequence). Trimming took 5 bases from V and 3 from J, leaving 5 bases between them. This CDR3 has 11 residues. CDR3 region: CASSPGYEQYF. CDR3 DNA: TGTGCCAGCAGCCCCGGCTACGAGCAGTACTTC.

The chain links TRBV19 to TRBJ2-1; D is ambiguous. The V and J ends lost 5 bases and 5 bases respectively, with 13 bases between them. This CDR3 region has 14 residues. Germline V CDR1 and CDR2: LNHDA, SQIVND (reference sequence). The CDR3 loop is CASSSRLPNNEQFF. Written as DNA, the CDR3 is TGTGCCAGTAGTTCTAGACTCCCGAACAATGAGCAGTTCTTC.

The chain has TRBV11-2 and TRBJ2-5; D possibly corresponds to TRBD1 (5 bases). The germline gives CDR1 SGHAT, CDR2 FQNNGV. V lost 6 bases, J lost 1 base, and 6 bases lay in between. The CDR3 is 12 amino acids. CDR3 bases: TGTGCCAGCAGACAGGTCCAAGAGACCCAGTACTTC. Residues: CASRQVQETQYF.

For this clone: The identical CDR3 is also encoded by other nucleotide sequences in the sample. The chain recombines TRBV27 with TRBJ2-7, with 8 bases aligning to TRBD1. CDR1 is MNHEY and CDR2 is SMNVEV in the germline V gene (reference sequence). V lost 2 bases to trimming and J lost 3 bases; unmatched junction nucleotides: 3. This CDR3 has 14 residues. The CDR3 coding sequence is TGTGCCAGCAGTTTAGGACAGGGTGTCTACGAGCAGTACTTC. Translated, it gives CASSLGQGVYEQYF.

The rearrangement joins TRBV28 to TRBJ1-1; maybe TRBD1 (6 bases). The CDR3 totals 15 residues. Trimming left V 1 base short and J 7 bases short, with 16 bases between. Germline V gives CDR1 MDHEN, CDR2 SYDVKM. The CDR3 DNA follows: TGTGCCAGCAGTTTATTTGGGACATGGAGAAGTGAAGCTTTCTTT. Its translation is CASSLFGTWRSEAFF.

The V call is TRBV27, the J call TRBJ2-1; no reliable D call. CDR1 is MNHEY and CDR2 is SMNVEV in the germline V gene (reference sequence). V dropped 7 bases and J dropped 7 bases, with 20 bases sitting between them. CDR3 length: 15 residues. The CDR3 sequence is CASTLGPFGMNEQFF. The CDR3 DNA follows: TGTGCCAGCACCTTGGGTCCCTTCGGAATGAATGAGCAGTTCTTC.

The rearrangement joins TRBV25-1 to TRBJ2-7, with a possible D match to TRBD2 (5 bases). This CDR3 comprises 16 residues. V was shortened by 1 base and J by 2 bases, with 15 bases between the two germline ends. Germline V gene data show CDR1 as MGHDK and CDR2 as SYGVNS. The CDR3 nucleotides are TGTGCCAGCAGTGAATTCGGCGCGGGCTCAACCTACGAGCAGTACTTC. Encoded protein: CASSEFGAGSTYEQYF.

CDR3 in amino acids: CASSFADTGELFF. The CDR3 coding sequence is TGTGCCAGCAGCTTCGCGGACACCGGGGAGCTGTTTTTT. The chain uses TRBV7-2 and TRBJ2-2; D is unresolved. The CDR3 totals 13 residues. Trimming cost V 3 bases and J 3 bases, with 5 bases left between them. Germline assignment: CDR1 SGHTA and CDR2 FQGNSA.

The rearrangement links TRBV19 to TRBJ1-5; D gene ambiguous. The germline CDR1 and CDR2 sequences are LNHDA and SQIVND (reference sequence). The CDR3 sequence is 14 residues long. V shed 2 bases and J shed 4 bases, with 9 bases lying between them. The CDR3 loop is CASSIFPGNQPQHF. The CDR3 DNA reads TGTGCCAGTAGTATATTCCCGGGAAATCAGCCCCAGCATTTT.

The chain uses TRBV27 and TRBJ2-7, with a weak D call TRBD2 (6 bases). Germline values: CDR1 MNHEY, CDR2 SMNVEV (reference sequence). CDR3 size: 12 residues. V lost 6 bases and J 6 bases, leaving 12 bases between the germline ends. DNA for the CDR3: TGTGCCAGCAGCCGCGGAGGGGTCGAGCAGTACTTC. Protein product: CASSRGGVEQYF.

The chain is built from TRBV7-8 and TRBJ2-7; the match to TRBD1 covers 8 bases. In germline, CDR1 is SGHVS, CDR2 FQNEAQ. V shed 3 bases, J shed 4 bases, and the junction held 20 bases outside the gene matches. The length of the CDR3 is 19 residues. The DNA of the CDR3 is TGTGCCAGCAGCTTCCCCCGGGCTCCGGCTGGACAGGGAATATACGAGCAGTACTTC. The encoded protein is CASSFPRAPAGQGIYEQYF.